This is a list of T cell receptor beta chains from one sample in a study of CD8 T cells in ankylosing spondylitis. One entry per CDR3 protein results from TCRdb running MiXCR on the 5' RACE reads. This table holds more than 650,000 distinct CDR3 sequences, 12% found once. Sequenced sample: blood, either unsorted or a sorted T cell fraction (not recorded which). The source is a male donor with ankylosing spondylitis. CDR3s include the opening cysteine and the closing phenylalanine or tryptophan. Each record gives: CDR3 DNA, CDR3 protein, clone size, V gene, D gene, J gene. A D gene is named only where the DNA matches it firmly. Expanded clones get a size class; other rows say once, few or many, or leave the size out.

CDR3nt: TGTGCCATCAGTGAGTCCCTTAGAGGGACTAGCACAGATACGCAGTATTTT
CDR3aa: CAISESLRGTSTDTQYF
abundance: NA
v_gene: TRBV10-3
d_gene: NA
j_gene: TRBJ2-3

CDR3nt: TGCGCCAGCAGCCACATAAATCGAGGGTCCTACGAGCAGTACTTC
CDR3aa: CASSHINRGSYEQYF
abundance: few
v_gene: TRBV4-3
d_gene: NA
j_gene: TRBJ2-7

CDR3nt: TGTGCCAGCTCACCAACAGGGTTGAACGGCAATGAAGCTTTCTTT
CDR3aa: CASSPTGLNGNEAFF
abundance: few
v_gene: TRBV18
d_gene: NA
j_gene: TRBJ1-1

CDR3nt: TGCAGCGTCCCTTCGTACGAGCAGTACTTC
CDR3aa: CSVPSYEQYF
abundance: many
v_gene: TRBV29-1
d_gene: NA
j_gene: TRBJ2-7

CDR3nt: TGTGCCAGCAGAAATAACAGGGGCCTCTTCTCTGGAAACACCATATATTTT
CDR3aa: CASRNNRGLFSGNTIYF
abundance: NA
v_gene: TRBV12-3/TRBV12-4
d_gene: TRBD1
j_gene: TRBJ1-3

CDR3nt: TGTGCCAGCAGTTTAGCGGAGTCTAGCACAGATACGCAGTATTTT
CDR3aa: CASSLAESSTDTQYF
abundance: NA
v_gene: TRBV12-3/TRBV12-4
d_gene: NA
j_gene: TRBJ2-3

CDR3nt: TGTGCCAGCAACCCCTACAGGGGCCTGAGCACAGATACGCAGTATTTT
CDR3aa: CASNPYRGLSTDTQYF
abundance: few
v_gene: TRBV7-2
d_gene: TRBD1
j_gene: TRBJ2-3

CDR3nt: TGCGCCAGCAGCTTGGCCGGGACGGTCATCTACAATGAGCAGTTCTTC
CDR3aa: CASSLAGTVIYNEQFF
abundance: few
v_gene: TRBV5-1
d_gene: NA
j_gene: TRBJ2-1

CDR3nt: TGCAGTGCTAGAGATCGGAGGGGATGGGATGAGCAGTTCTTC
CDR3aa: CSARDRRGWDEQFF
abundance: few
v_gene: TRBV20-1
d_gene: NA
j_gene: TRBJ2-1

CDR3nt: TGCGCCAGCGATCCCGGGACAGCCTACAATGAGCAGTTCTTC
CDR3aa: CASDPGTAYNEQFF
abundance: NA
v_gene: TRBV5-1
d_gene: TRBD1
j_gene: TRBJ2-1

CDR3nt: TGCAGTGCTACGGAGCCCGACAGGGTTAGCTATGGCTACACCTTC
CDR3aa: CSATEPDRVSYGYTF
abundance: few
v_gene: TRBV20-1
d_gene: TRBD1
j_gene: TRBJ1-2

CDR3nt: NA
CDR3aa: CASSFGQGTTEAIF
abundance: once
v_gene: TRBV5-6
d_gene: NA
j_gene: TRBJ1-1

CDR3nt: TGTGCCATCAGGGCCTCCGGGGAGCTGTTTTTT
CDR3aa: CAIRASGELFF
abundance: many
v_gene: TRBV10-3
d_gene: NA
j_gene: TRBJ2-2

CDR3nt: TGCAGTGCTAGAGGTCCTACCGAGGGGGAGACCCAGTACTTC
CDR3aa: CSARGPTEGETQYF
abundance: few
v_gene: TRBV20-1
d_gene: NA
j_gene: TRBJ2-5

CDR3nt: TGCAGTGCCCCTAGCCCGGGACTAGCGGGGATATGGGATACGCAGTATTTT
CDR3aa: CSAPSPGLAGIWDTQYF
abundance: few
v_gene: TRBV20-1
d_gene: TRBD2
j_gene: TRBJ2-3

CDR3nt: TGTGCCAGTAATCCTGCCGGAGGACGACTGTTTTTT
CDR3aa: CASNPAGGRLFF
abundance: many
v_gene: TRBV19
d_gene: NA
j_gene: TRBJ1-4

CDR3nt: TGTGCCAGCAGCTTAGCCCTTAATGGGGAGACCCAGTACTTC
CDR3aa: CASSLALNGETQYF
abundance: NA
v_gene: TRBV11-2
d_gene: NA
j_gene: TRBJ2-5

CDR3nt: TGTGCCAGCAGTTACCAAGCCCCAGGGGCCGGGGAGCTGTTTTTT
CDR3aa: CASSYQAPGAGELFF
abundance: NA
v_gene: TRBV6-2/TRBV6-3
d_gene: NA
j_gene: TRBJ2-2

CDR3nt: TGTGCCAGCAGCTTTCTAGCGGGAGTAGACAATGAGCAGTTCTTC
CDR3aa: CASSFLAGVDNEQFF
abundance: many
v_gene: TRBV7-9
d_gene: TRBD2
j_gene: TRBJ2-1

CDR3nt: TGCAGTGCTAGAGTCGGCGGCACGAACACCGGGGAGCTGTTTTTT
CDR3aa: CSARVGGTNTGELFF
abundance: few
v_gene: TRBV20-1
d_gene: NA
j_gene: TRBJ2-2

CDR3nt: TGTGCCAGCAGCCAGGACCCCATAGGGTACGGGACAGGGGGCTACGAGCAGTACTTC
CDR3aa: CASSQDPIGYGTGGYEQYF
abundance: few
v_gene: TRBV4-2
d_gene: TRBD1
j_gene: TRBJ2-7

CDR3nt: TGCAGTGCTAGAGGAGTAGGACTAGCGGTTCCCAGCTCCTACGAGCAGTACTTC
CDR3aa: CSARGVGLAVPSSYEQYF
abundance: few
v_gene: TRBV20-1
d_gene: TRBD2
j_gene: TRBJ2-7

CDR3nt: TGTGCCAGCATGGGTATCTTTACTGAAGCTTTCTTT
CDR3aa: CASMGIFTEAFF
abundance: NA
v_gene: TRBV28
d_gene: NA
j_gene: TRBJ1-1

CDR3nt: TGTGCCAGCAGCACCCCCGGGGGGCAGCAGTTCTTC
CDR3aa: CASSTPGGQQFF
abundance: few
v_gene: TRBV12-3/TRBV12-4
d_gene: NA
j_gene: TRBJ2-1

CDR3nt: TGCAGTGCTAGAAGGATATCCACAGATACGCAGTATTTT
CDR3aa: CSARRISTDTQYF
abundance: many
v_gene: TRBV20-1
d_gene: NA
j_gene: TRBJ2-3

CDR3nt: TGTGCCAGCTCACCAACCCTTCGGGAGGCCTTTTACAATGAGCAGTTCTTC
CDR3aa: CASSPTLREAFYNEQFF
abundance: NA
v_gene: TRBV18
d_gene: TRBD2
j_gene: TRBJ2-1

CDR3nt: TGTGCCAGCAGTTATGGTTGGGACCAAGAGACCCAGTACTTC
CDR3aa: CASSYGWDQETQYF
abundance: few
v_gene: TRBV6-5
d_gene: NA
j_gene: TRBJ2-5